This T cell receptor (beta chain) was captured in a study of blood T cell repertoires in COVID-19. Study summary: From T cells, B-cell-depleted T cells, or PBMCs came the material, which was cDNA or gDNA.

This clone was detected many times. Participants spanned ages about 18 to 95 years and resided in about 25 US areas. Categorization into cohorts depended on clinical history that participants reported. Cohort 3 donors counted as recovered after two negative PCRs, clearance, or resolved symptoms. TCRdb's copy holds only in-frame clones and misses some; the assay was immunoSEQ multiplex PCR. The profile covers 150,000 to 200,000 clones, with roughly 87% appearing a single time and 2% to 2.5% taken by the ten largest. V lost 5 bases to trimming and J lost 3 bases; unmatched junction nucleotides: 4. This CDR3 has 14 residues. Germline V gene data show CDR1 as LGHNT and CDR2 as FRNRAP.

Sequenced input: PBMCs or T cells enriched from blood (not recorded which). The receptor comes from a young woman who had recovered from COVID-19. J is TRBJ2-1 and V is TRBV12-5, with 7 bases lining up with TRBD1. This CDR3 is CASGTGQVYNEQFF. Written as DNA, the CDR3 is TGTGCTAGTGGTACTGGACAGGTCTACAATGAGCAGTTCTTC.